The present T cell receptor beta chain was sequenced within a study of cytomegalovirus exposure and HLA in healthy donors (dated by TCRdb to 2017 to 2019). Turning to the overall study: An earlier analysis of several hundred of the donors reported 276 Gb of sequence data and 100 million to 120 million unique TCR beta sequences obtained from about 170 million T cells. An early release covering approximately 600 HLA-typed donors comprised roughly 300 gigabases of sequencing data and around 86 million unique TCR sequences. Of the approximately 400 genotyped donors, roughly 80% were placed in the genetic ancestry cluster associated with self-reported Caucasian donors. The study aimed to test whether signatures of past pathogen exposure could be identified by cataloging public T cell receptors. The study used immunosequencing to profile the T cell repertoires of around 600 subjects and linked those repertoires to cytomegalovirus serostatus. In addition to the first cohort of 666 subjects, a separate validation cohort of 130 or so different subjects was used. The study combined high-throughput TCR immunosequencing, statistical association of individual TCRs with disease status, and machine learning to predict cytomegalovirus infection status. A later analysis re-analyzed previously published TCR beta repertoires from hundreds of donors and added high-resolution HLA genotyping to study TCR occurrence patterns. Rather than drawing on any new phenotypic data, the later analysis identified candidate immune exposures from TCR beta sequences and the way those sequences occurred across donors. To decide whether each TCR beta V gene segment behaved as functional or pseudogenic, an earlier analysis of some 570 of the donors relied on high-throughput TCR beta sequencing. Donor age, sex, ethnicity and CMV serostatus were compiled alongside the repertoire data. In a later genetic analysis, genome-wide SNP genotypes for about 65% of the 666 donors were used, and that subset was treated as a discovery cohort. All discovery cohort repertoires had been generated on a single sequencing platform. Both class I and class II loci were covered by HLA typing, at four-digit resolution. Typing coverage varied by locus: roughly 620-640 donors for A, B, C, DRB1 and DQB1; 522 for DQA1; approximately 610 for DPA1; roughly 450 for DPB1. Roughly 5 DR-DQ haplotypes were treated as single units for association and clustering because of strong linkage in the cohort. On average, approximately 250,000 unique TCR beta nucleotide sequences were sequenced per donor among 300 to 500 genotyped donors of the cohort, with roughly 18% of those sequences being non-productive.

The investigation overall reported the following: Cytomegalovirus status was reported to be diagnosed by the classifier with high specificity and sensitivity in both the original and validation cohorts. Most TCR sequences were observed very rarely across donors, whereas some public TCRs were present in many individuals. Broadly in line with IMGT annotations, most TCR beta V segments showed up in productive rearrangements about 87% or about 30% of the time in an earlier analysis of around 550 of the donors. CMV serostatus was the only immune exposure information available for the cohort. At a false discovery rate of 0.05, a later analysis linked 16,951 TCR beta sequences to specific HLA alleles. Most CMV-associated TCR beta chains appeared to be HLA-restricted in a later analysis, and the HLA associations seemed to be driven largely by CMV exposure. In a later analysis, HLA-associated TCR beta chains showed more clonal expansion and lower generation probabilities than non-associated chains that were equally common. According to the authors, the approach could potentially be generalized to other disease states and immunological phenotypes. Compared with the roughly 700-donor mean, donors in an Asian-associated ancestry cluster had fewer N-insertions in productive TCRs, according to a later genetic analysis. V-gene and J-gene trimming of TCR beta chains was associated with a missense DCLRE1C variant in a later genetic analysis, and the association was replicated in an independent cohort. When HLA alleles, especially DR and DQ, strongly co-occurred, attributing TCR associations to individual alleles was difficult. A later analysis found that TCR association rates varied across HLA loci, with DRB1 alleles showing the most associated TCRs and HLA-C alleles the fewest. This cohort had only TCR beta chains sequenced, and the lack of alpha or paired-chain data limited which features could be detected. Because HLA typing was missing for some donors at each locus, association tests included only the typed subset. Presence/absence analyses assumed roughly uniform sequencing depth across donors, an assumption that may not hold. Linkage disequilibrium might explain the correlated functional status among segregating V segments, but an unknown experimental factor could not be ruled out. In vitro tests confirmed that a few of the cytomegalovirus-associated TCR beta chains recognize cytomegalovirus antigens. A cluster of highly shared sequence variants was judged likely to be a technical artifact of the sequencing pipeline. A total of 164 TCR beta chains were listed by the study as associated with cytomegalovirus. In a later analysis, several top co-occurrence clusters were reported to appear linked to parvovirus B19, influenza, CMV and Epstein-Barr virus. A further reported finding was that TCR beta sequences accurately predicted the HLA-A and HLA-B alleles for most subjects in the first cohort. Because counts were too low, around 17 rarely observed V segments, including chromosome 9 orphons, were left out of the earlier analysis of over 550 of the donors.

Receptors were amplified or captured by the immunoSEQ multiplex PCR assay. For the multiplex PCR, a mixture combining 60 forward primers for TCR Vbeta segments and 13 reverse primers for TCR Jbeta segments was used. Amplification of the CDR3 region of rearranged TCR beta genes was performed with a multiplex PCR assay on genomic DNA. On the Illumina HiSeq System, the amplified TCR beta libraries were sequenced as 87-base-pair reads. In the paper's pipeline: A later analysis counted about 80 million unique TCR beta chains across the approximately 700 repertoires, and roughly 9.9 million of these chains were shared by at least two donors. A nearest-neighbor algorithm error-corrected the raw reads and collapsed the reads into unique sequences, merging closely related sequences to remove PCR and sequencing errors. CDR3 sequences were aligned to IMGT reference sequences to assign V, D and J gene segments. For a sequence to be retained, a match of at least six nucleotides to both a V gene segment and a J gene segment was required. Rearrangements were classified as productive when the CDR3 lacked stop codons and remained in frame with V and J, and all other rearrangements were classified as non-productive. Following IMGT convention, CDR3 was defined as the stretch from the second conserved V-encoded cysteine up to the conserved J-encoded phenylalanine. The earlier analysis of fewer than 750 of the donors excluded sequences that lacked an unambiguous match to a single V gene segment. In an earlier analysis of 587 of the donors, V segments were called functional above 56.7% productive rearrangements and were called segregating when the between-donor standard deviation exceeded 5%. A statistical classification framework was developed to diagnose cytomegalovirus status using the catalog of TCR beta chain sequences. In a later analysis, V and J genes were assigned by comparing TCR nucleotide sequences against IMGT/GENE-DB human TR gene sequences. A later analysis assigned CDR3 sequences and most-parsimonious VDJ recombination scenarios with the TCRdist pipeline. In a later analysis, each TCR beta chain was defined by its CDR3 amino acid sequence together with its V-gene family, and reads without a unique V-gene family were excluded. In a later analysis, 450 to 600 highly shared, low-generation-probability nucleotide sequences were removed to address suspected cross-contamination and a sequencing artifact. In a later analysis, a clonal expansion index for each public chain was calculated from normalized within-repertoire ranks of inferred template counts. In a later analysis, generation probabilities were computed using a VDJ recombination model fitted to out-of-frame rearrangements, and the results were checked against IGoR. A later analysis scored TCR-TCR, TCR-HLA and TCR-CMV co-occurrence with hypergeometric tests, applying a repertoire-size bias correction to TCR pairs. To estimate false discovery rates, a later analysis permuted the HLA or CMV assignments 20 times. A later analysis grouped co-occurring TCRs with DBSCAN, adding TCRdist sequence similarity when clustering within HLA-allele-positive subsets. For co-occurrence clustering, repertoires with fewer than 30,000 or more than 120,000 public chains were excluded, along with several repertoires with anomalous nucleotide sharing. TCRdb retrieved this table from immuneACCESS and kept in-frame rearrangements only. Not all clones are present; in checked studies, unresolved V genes account for under half, and no reason is known for the remainder. The V and J calls and clone size were taken over from that table, and D and trimming were inferred from the DNA. The sample's table covers around 50,000 clones. The leading ten clones occupy about a sixth of the sample.

The cohort consisted of 666 healthy bone marrow donors. At the time of sampling, all cohort members were nominally healthy, though unrecorded immune exposures were likely present. The donor was CMV seronegative and belonged to the group of approximately 320 seronegative cohort members. A peripheral blood sample was provided by each donor, and peripheral blood mononuclear cells were used for TCR beta sequencing. The Qiagen DNeasy Blood Extraction Kit was used to extract genomic DNA from the blood cell samples. About this clone itself: What this receptor recognizes is not known.

This clonotype was sampled from a male donor in good health and CMV-seronegative. Sequenced sample: PBMCs.

The DNA sequence is as follows: TGTGCCAGCAGCGTAGGGGCGGGGGTCACAGATACGCAGTATTTT. Its coded protein is CASSVGAGVTDTQYF. This receptor chain uses TRBV9 and TRBJ2-3; the central 7 bases match TRBD2. The CDR3 covers 15 residues, taking in both the cysteine and the phenylalanine. Only CDR3 DNA is held: 45 bases, read in frame from base 1. CDR1 and CDR2 were assigned from the germline V gene as SGDLS and YYNGEE. The V end gives up 0 bases and the J end 2 bases, leaving 3 bases in the junction not matched to a gene.